The 18 T cell receptor beta chains given below trace back to one sample, sequenced in a study of shared clonotypes between healthy human individuals. Repertoires were generated with immunoSEQ multiplex PCR, while TCRdb's copy carries only in-frame clones and drops some. The profile shows about 580,000 clones, more than 95% of them singletons. Terminally differentiated effector memory CD45RA+ cells were left out of the naive CD8 fraction, which was CD45RO-negative and positively selected for CCR7. The sample taken for sequencing was naive CD8+ T cells sorted from blood. The source of these receptors is a man aged 25 to 45 in good health.

The rearrangement joins TRBV7-9 to TRBJ2-5; 8 nucleotides align to TRBD2. Trimming at V came to 6 bases and at J to 4 bases, leaving 16 bases not matched to a gene. The CDR3 length is 17 residues. Germline V CDR1 and CDR2: SEHNR, FQNEAQ (reference sequence). This CDR3 is CASSPEGPAGERETQYF. Here the CDR3 DNA reads TGTGCCAGCAGTCCAGAGGGGCCAGCGGGAGAGCGAGAGACCCAGTACTTC. Full variable domain (missing parts from reference TRBV7-9 and TRBJ2-5): DTGVSQNPRHKITKRGQNVTFRCDPISEHNRLYWYRQTLGQGPEFLTYFQNEAQLEKSRLLSDRFSAERPKGSFSTLEIQRTEQGDSAMYLCASSPEGPAGERETQYFGPGTRLLVL.

The chain employs TRBV27 and TRBJ2-1; D is ambiguous. The ends were cut back, 5 bases at V and 0 bases at J, with 14 bases in the middle. Germline V gene data show CDR1 as MNHEY and CDR2 as SMNVEV (reference sequence). The CDR3 length is 16 residues. In DNA form, the CDR3 reads TGTGCCAGCAGTCTTTCGACTGTGCTCTCCTACAATGAGCAGTTCTTC. Its translation: CASSLSTVLSYNEQFF.

The rearrangement joins TRBV4-1 to TRBJ2-7; 7 nucleotides agree with TRBD1. The V gene end was trimmed by 3 bases and the J gene end by 4 bases; junction bases not matched to a gene: 6. The CDR3 contains 14 residues. Germline V gene lookup returns CDR1 MGHRA and CDR2 YSYEKL. The CDR3 sequence is CASSHGTAAYEQYF. The CDR3 nucleotides are TGCGCCAGCAGCCATGGGACAGCCGCATACGAGCAGTACTTC.

This clone was recorded once. The chain employs TRBV4-1 and TRBJ1-4; a weak D match, TRBD1 (6 bases). The CDR3 length is 15 residues. Germline CDR1 reads MGHRA; CDR2 reads YSYEKL. V gave up 1 base and J gave up 8 bases, with 14 bases separating them. For the CDR3, the DNA is TGCGCCAGCAGCCAAGTTGGGGGCGAGGGGGAAAAACTGTTTTTT. The encoded protein is CASSQVGGEGEKLFF.

The chain combines TRBV7-9 with TRBJ2-1; 7 bases agree with TRBD1. CDR1 and CDR2 (germline): SEHNR, FQNEAQ (reference sequence). The CDR3 is made up of 13 amino acids. V lost 10 bases to trimming and J lost 4 bases; unmatched junction nucleotides: 7. The CDR3 reads CAISGTAYNEQFF. The CDR3 bases are TGTGCCATTTCCGGGACAGCATACAATGAGCAGTTCTTC.

The V call is TRBV11-2, the J call TRBJ2-2; 10 bases line up with TRBD1. The ends lost 3 bases at V and 7 bases at J; junction bases unmatched: 5. Germline values: CDR1 SGHAT, CDR2 FQNNGV. The CDR3 sequence is 15 residues long. CDR3: CASSFTTGGVGELFF. CDR3 in DNA: TGTGCCAGCAGCTTCACGACAGGGGGCGTCGGGGAGCTGTTTTTT.

V gene TRBV7-6 combines with J gene TRBJ2-3, with no clear D. CDR3 size: 14 residues. CDR1 is SGHVS and CDR2 is FNYEAQ in the germline V gene. V dropped 5 bases and J dropped 2 bases, with 11 bases sitting between them. The CDR3 nucleotides read TGTGCCAGCAGCCCCATAGGACCCACAGATACGCAGTATTTT. Its translation: CASSPIGPTDTQYF.

CDR3 in DNA: TGTGCCAGCACCTACAGGGGGGCTGGCAATCAGCCCCAGCATTTT. Its protein is CASTYRGAGNQPQHF. The V call is TRBV28, the J call TRBJ1-5; 8 nucleotides agree with TRBD1. After removal of 7 bases from V and 2 bases from J, the junction contained 7 bases not matched to a gene. The CDR3 extends over 15 amino acids. CDR1 MDHEN and CDR2 SYDVKM come from the germline V gene.

The chain employs TRBV6-1 and TRBJ1-2; 9 bases are shared with TRBD1. The J segment lost 3 bases and the V segment lost 5 bases, leaving 7 bases of the junction unmatched. The germline gives CDR1 MNHNS, CDR2 SASEGT. The CDR3 is 15 residues long. The CDR3 nucleotides are TGTGCCAGCAGTCCTTGGGGGGACAGGGACTATGGCTACACCTTC. Encoded protein: CASSPWGDRDYGYTF.

The gene calls are TRBV15 and TRBJ1-1; possible D gene TRBD1, 6 bases. Germline V gene sequence: CDR1 LNHNV, CDR2 YYDKDF (reference sequence). The CDR3 has 15 residues. The V end was cut by 5 bases, the J end by 7 bases, with 20 bases between. Here the CDR3 DNA reads TGTGCCACCAGCGGAGGACAGTCCCTTTTCGATGAAGCTTTCTTT. Protein: CATSGGQSLFDEAFF.

The chain has TRBV4-1 and TRBJ2-2; D gene uncertain. Per the germline V gene, CDR1 is MGHRA and CDR2 is YSYEKL. The CDR3 totals 14 residues. Trimming left V 1 base short and J 1 base short, with 4 bases between. The CDR3 region is CASSQVQNTGELFF. The CDR3 DNA follows: TGCGCCAGCAGCCAAGTACAGAACACCGGGGAGCTGTTTTTT.

This chain joins TRBV15 and TRBJ2-2; D tentatively reads TRBD1 or TRBD2 (5 bases each). CDR3 length equals 15 residues. Germline V gene sequence: CDR1 LNHNV, CDR2 YYDKDF (reference sequence). V was clipped by 0 bases and J by 7 bases, with 12 bases between them. The CDR3 here is CATSRDRGAVGELFF. For the CDR3, the DNA is TGTGCCACCAGCAGAGATCGAGGGGCGGTCGGGGAGCTGTTTTTT.

The chain links TRBV30 to TRBJ2-7; a possible D gene is TRBD2 (5 bases). This CDR3 region has 12 residues. Germline V CDR1 and CDR2: GTSNPN, SVGIG (reference sequence). V gave up 3 bases and J gave up 2 bases, with 8 bases separating them. This chain's CDR3 is CAWRVGAYEQYF. Written as DNA, the CDR3 is TGTGCCTGGAGGGTCGGGGCCTACGAGCAGTACTTC. Using reference TRBV30 and TRBJ2-7 for the parts outside the CDR3, the full variable domain is SQTIHQWPATLVQPVGSPLSLECTVEGTSNPNLYWYRQAAGRGLQLLFYSVGIGQISSEVPQNLSASRPQDRQFILSSKKLLLSDSGFYLCAWRVGAYEQYFGPGTRLTVT.

This chain links TRBV5-1 with TRBJ2-7; TRBD2 matches at 11 bases. The length of the CDR3 is 18 residues. The junction had 9 bases not matched to a gene; V was cut back by 0 bases and J by 1 base. CDR1 SGHRS and CDR2 YFSETQ come from the germline V gene. The CDR3 region has the DNA TGCGCCAGCAGCTTGGGGCAGCGTCTAGCGGGAGGATCCTACGAGCAGTACTTC. Translating it yields CASSLGQRLAGGSYEQYF.

The rearrangement links TRBV7-8 to TRBJ2-3; 12 bases fit TRBD2. The CDR3 contains 17 residues. V was pared by 4 bases and J by 3 bases, with 8 bases of the junction left unmatched. Germline V gene lookup returns CDR1 SGHVS and CDR2 FQNEAQ. The CDR3 DNA is TGTGCCAGCAGCTCGAGACTAGCGGGAGTGAGGACAGATACGCAGTATTTT. It encodes CASSSRLAGVRTDTQYF.

This clone was seen only once. The V and J genes are TRBV14 and TRBJ2-7; D is perhaps TRBD1 or TRBD2 (5 bases each). This CDR3 has 15 residues. The V end was cut by 3 bases, the J end by 3 bases, with 15 bases between. The germline V gene encodes CDR1 SGHDN and CDR2 FVKESK. DNA for the CDR3: TGTGCCAGCAGCCACCCGGGACCCCGAGGCTACGAGCAGTACTTC. Its translation: CASSHPGPRGYEQYF.

V is TRBV28 and J is TRBJ1-1, with 8 bases identical to TRBD1. From germline, CDR1 is MDHEN and CDR2 SYDVKM. The CDR3 length is 16 residues. V lost 3 bases, J lost 4 bases, and 10 bases stayed unmatched. The CDR3: CASSLAGGELGTEAFF. The CDR3 DNA is TGTGCCAGCAGTTTGGCAGGGGGCGAATTGGGCACTGAAGCTTTCTTT. Full variable domain (remainder filled in from reference TRBV28 and TRBJ1-1): DVKVTQSSRYLVKRTGEKVFLECVQDMDHENMFWYRQDPGLGLRLIYFSYDVKMKEKGDIPEGYSVSREKKERFSLILESASTNQTSMYLCASSLAGGELGTEAFFGQGTRLTVV.

As concerns this clone: Other DNA sequences from this sample encode an identical CDR3 as well. Here the CDR3 reads CASSESVPANTGELFF. Here the CDR3 DNA reads TGCGCCAGCAGTGAGTCCGTACCTGCGAACACCGGGGAGCTGTTTTTT. The rearrangement uses TRBV10-1 and TRBJ2-2; the D is unclear. There are 16 residues in the CDR3. Trimming took 0 bases from V and 0 from J, leaving 8 bases between them. Germline-derived CDR1 and CDR2 are WNHNN and SYGVQD (reference sequence).